This T cell receptor beta chain was sequenced during a study of technical replicates of blood from a handful of donors. Libraries were prepared by immunoSEQ multiplex PCR; TCRdb keeps only in-frame clonotypes and omits some of them. The sample records about 54,000 clones, around 94% being singletons. V was cut by 4 bases and J by 0 bases, with 12 bases left in between. This CDR3 is 15 amino acids long. Germline assignment: CDR1 SEHNR and CDR2 FQNEAQ (reference sequence). The receptor's source is a human donor in good health. Sequencing was performed on T cells isolated from PBMCs. The chain couples TRBV7-9 to TRBJ1-1; D might be TRBD1 (6 bases). In DNA form, the CDR3 reads TGTGCCAGCAGCTCGAAGGGGGGGATGAACACTGAAGCTTTCTTT. As protein: CASSSKGGMNTEAFF.